This is a list of T cell receptor beta chains from one sample in a study of shared clonotypes between healthy human individuals. Produced via immunoSEQ multiplex PCR; TCRdb's table is partial and in-frame only. The table shows about 700,000 clones, with 92% occurring only once. Sequences were obtained from naive CD8+ T cells sorted from blood. These receptors all stem from a man in his thirties or forties in good health. The conserved cysteine and the conserved F or W are not part of the CDR3 here.

v_call cdr3_aa
TRBV7-9 ASSGTGLGEKLF
TRBV4-3 ASSQERVYNRGIGNEQF
TRBV5-1 ASSLSRGGDTEAF
TRBV28 ASSPIAGGNNEQY
TRBV9 ASSGWTAHSGNTIY
TRBV1 TSSQSMWEGPSDTQY
TRBV9 ASSVDSLAGGEYEQF
TRBV20-1 SARAYEQY
TRBV25-1 ASSDMDLSSGANVLT
TRBV27 ASSLSQGEVGNEQF
TRBV27 ASSFGDNEQF
TRBV27 ASSPRVGRPHNEQF
TRBV6-1 ASSVITGTTSTGELF
TRBV25-1 ASWGLADLQETQY
TRBV19 ASSSPGQGLYEQY
TRBV27 ASSGIRGGGTSVPTYEQY
TRBV30 AGELHTGNQETQY
TRBV7-9 ASSNGTGAAKNIQY
TRBV7-9 ASSFPLAGGDEQF
TRBV7-9 ASSGQILETQY
TRBV5-4 ASSSRTGYTGELF
TRBV30 AWSVAATSTDTQY
TRBV2 ASITAHEAF
TRBV5-1 ASSWDSSNQPQH
TRBV7-9 ASSQPGLAARLYEQY
TRBV23-1 ASGQGGRLWNEQF
TRBV7-9 ASSRNDNRVTQY
TRBV4-1 ASSYTGTTNSYNEQF
TRBV28 ASSLHRDSQPQH
TRBV27 ASRLGLAASYEQY
TRBV27 ASQGVGPPYEQY
TRBV28 ASSFPGTGELF
TRBV28 ASSFLREQY
TRBV30 AWSVGGGNYEQY
TRBV6-5 ASNSGPYEQY
TRBV19 ASTAVDPGLMF
TRBV6-5 ASSYIDTQY
TRBV19 ASSIRDYVNNEQF
TRBV5-1 ASSWGAEREQY
TRBV19 ASSITGSEQY
TRBV11-2 ASSLYPQGVTGELF
TRBV28 ATTTGDNYGYT
TRBV5-1 ASSSSGDTDTQY
TRBV9 ASGPKTEAF
TRBV13 ASSSSGTGGVNEQF
TRBV5-1 ASSYAGGDGSEAF
TRBV7-9 ASRLTGATYEQY
TRBV27 ASKLSGSSYNEQF
TRBV28 ASSTWVRGRKKETQY
TRBV18 ASSPQPTGVHEQY
TRBV28 ASSFRTSGYEQY
TRBV7-2 ASSLTSNNEQF
TRBV11-3 ASSLDSFNEQF
TRBV6-5 ASSYSTSGRVNEQF